This T cell receptor beta chain appears in the sequencing data of a study of blood T cell repertoires in COVID-19. Study-level information: Material from acute and convalescent COVID-19 was sourced from the United States, Italy and Spain. T cells, B-cell-depleted T cells, or PBMCs provided the cDNA or gDNA that served as material.

Recruits, aged about 18 to 90 years, lived in 20 to 30 US areas. Cohort placement rested on clinical history that participants reported themselves. Libraries were prepared by immunoSEQ multiplex PCR; TCRdb keeps only in-frame clonotypes and omits some of them. This sample has approximately 250,000 clones, with 70% to 90% found just once. This clonotype was sampled from an older woman in a cohort exposed to, infected with or recovered from COVID-19 (not recorded which). Sequencing was done on a sample of PBMCs or T cells enriched from blood (not recorded which).

The CDR3 protein is CASSVTQDYTEAFF. The CDR3 region has the DNA TGTGCCAGCAGTGTCACCCAGGATTACACTGAAGCTTTCTTT. The rearrangement joins TRBV27 to TRBJ1-1; D remains ambiguous. Germline loops: CDR1 MNHEY, CDR2 SMNVEV (reference sequence). Trimming pared 5 bases from V and 3 bases from J, leaving 13 bases between. The CDR3 loop spans 14 amino acids.